The 17 T cell receptor beta chains in this list originate from one sample, sequenced in a study of T cell responses to AZD1222 COVID-19 vaccine. The assay was immunoSEQ multiplex PCR, and TCRdb's table has in-frame clones only and misses some. Of about 110,000 clones listed, under 90% are singletons. This material consisted of peripheral blood, taken on day 0 of AZD1222 vaccination. The receptors stem from an adult in good health.

The rearrangement links TRBV15 to TRBJ1-5; weak D call: TRBD1 (5 bases). The length of the CDR3 is 14 residues. Trimming left V 1 base short and J 7 bases short, with 11 bases between. Germline CDR1 reads LNHNV; CDR2 reads YYDKDF (reference sequence). CDR3 bases: TGTGCCACCAGCAGAGTGGACACCTACCAGCCCCAGCATTTT. Residues: CATSRVDTYQPQHF.

V and J are TRBV5-6 and TRBJ2-1, with 8 nucleotides matching TRBD2. The V gene's germline CDR1 is SGHDT and CDR2 YYEEEE. Trimming at V came to 2 bases and at J to 8 bases, leaving 12 bases not matched to a gene. CDR3 size: 16 residues. DNA for the CDR3: TGTGCCAGCAGCTTAACCGGGACTAGAGTGATCGATGAGCAGTTCTTC. Amino acids: CASSLTGTRVIDEQFF.

The V and J genes are TRBV6-5 and TRBJ2-7; no clear D. The CDR3 extends over 13 amino acids. V was shortened by 7 bases and J by 0 bases, with 10 bases between the two germline ends. CDR1 and CDR2 (germline): MNHEY, SVGAGI. CDR3 DNA sequence: TGTGCCAGCACCGGCGCCGACTCCTACGAGCAGTACTTC. Translating it yields CASTGADSYEQYF.

This chain joins TRBV28 and TRBJ2-7; D remains ambiguous. This CDR3 contains 14 residues. Germline V gene lookup returns CDR1 MDHEN and CDR2 SYDVKM. With 2 bases removed from V and 7 bases from J, the gap between germline ends came to 15 bases. CDR3 DNA: TGTGCCAGCAGTTTAAGCCAAGGTTCTGGTGAGCAGTACTTC. It is translated as CASSLSQGSGEQYF.

The chain combines TRBV3-1 (or the pseudogene TRBV3-2) with TRBJ2-3, with no clear D. Per the germline V gene, CDR1 is LGHDT and CDR2 is YNNKEL (reference sequence). V was clipped by 4 bases and J by 5 bases, with 7 bases between them. The CDR3 consists of 12 residues. The CDR3 DNA sequence: TGTGCCAGCAGCCCCGCCGGAGATACGCAGTATTTT. This sequence encodes CASSPAGDTQYF.

This sequence joins TRBV5-6 and TRBJ1-2; D might be TRBD1 (5 bases). This CDR3 has 15 residues. Trimming took 0 bases from V and 4 from J, leaving 13 bases between them. Germline V gene sequence: CDR1 SGHDT, CDR2 YYEEEE. CDR3 sequence (DNA): TGTGCCAGCAGCTTGGATTCAGGGCGAGGCTATGGCTACACCTTC. Its protein product is CASSLDSGRGYGYTF.

The J gene is TRBJ1-2, the V gene TRBV28, with no clear D. Deletions cut 8 bases from V and 8 bases from J, with 12 bases between. Germline V gene lookup returns CDR1 MDHEN and CDR2 SYDVKM. The CDR3 is made up of 11 amino acids. The CDR3 coding sequence is TGTGCCAGCCAGGCTGCGAGGGGCTACACCTTC. This translates into CASQAARGYTF.

The chain uses TRBV6-5 and TRBJ2-2; 7 positions match TRBD1. Germline CDR1 and CDR2: MNHEY and SVGAGI. Losses at the gene ends were 6 bases for V and 5 bases for J; bases not matched to a gene: 3. This CDR3 is built from 13 residues. CDR3 protein: CASRTGVTGELFF. For the CDR3, the DNA is TGTGCCAGCAGAACAGGGGTGACCGGGGAGCTGTTTTTT.

The CDR3 DNA is TGTGCCAGCAGTTTACGGGGGGGAGCAACTAATGAAAAACTGTTTTTT. This codes for CASSLRGGATNEKLFF. The V and J genes are TRBV6-5 and TRBJ1-4; D is perhaps TRBD1 (5 bases). V dropped 4 bases and J dropped 0 bases, with 12 bases sitting between them. Germline lookup yields CDR1 MNHEY and CDR2 SVGAGI. The CDR3 runs 16 residues.

The V and J genes are TRBV6-2 or TRBV6-3 and TRBJ2-1; no firm D call. The CDR3 covers 13 residues. V was cut by 6 bases and J by 6 bases, with 12 bases left in between. Germline V gene lookup returns CDR1 MNHEY and CDR2 SVGEGT. CDR3 in DNA: TGTGCCAGCAGCCCTCCCAATAGCAATGAGCAGTTCTTC. This gives the protein CASSPPNSNEQFF.

This rearrangement joins TRBV28 to TRBJ2-5; D tentatively fits TRBD1 or TRBD2 (5 bases each). CDR1 MDHEN and CDR2 SYDVKM come from the germline V gene. CDR3 size: 14 residues. V was pared by 8 bases and J by 10 bases, with 23 bases between. This CDR3 is CASSPGPQRADQYF. The CDR3 DNA reads TGTGCCAGCTCTCCGGGGCCTCAACGGGCGGACCAGTACTTC.

This rearrangement joins TRBV6-5 to TRBJ1-2; 8 bases are shared with TRBD1. Germline values: CDR1 MNHEY, CDR2 SVGAGI. J lost 2 bases, V lost 9 bases, and 11 bases had no gene match. CDR3 length: 15 residues. The CDR3 reads CASKRGQATNYGYTF. The CDR3 DNA is TGTGCCAGTAAGAGGGGACAGGCGACAAACTATGGCTACACCTTC.

This rearrangement joins TRBV5-1 to TRBJ1-5, with D unresolved. The CDR3 length is 16 residues. The ends were cut back, 2 bases at V and 2 bases at J, with 14 bases in the middle. The germline V gene encodes CDR1 SGHRS and CDR2 YFSETQ. The CDR3 loop reads CASSFEPLRGNQPQHF. CDR3 DNA: TGCGCCAGCAGCTTCGAGCCTCTCCGAGGCAATCAGCCCCAGCATTTT.

The chain joins TRBV11-2 to TRBJ2-3, with 12 bases lining up with TRBD2. Germline values: CDR1 SGHAT, CDR2 FQNNGV. V was pared by 4 bases and J by 6 bases, with 11 bases of the junction left unmatched. CDR3 size: 17 residues. As DNA, the CDR3 is TGTGCCAGCAGCTCTTTGACTAGCGGGAGCGGGTTGGATACGCAGTATTTT. It translates to CASSSLTSGSGLDTQYF.

This clone has only one observation. This rearrangement joins TRBV28 to TRBJ1-3, with a possible D match to TRBD1 (6 bases). CDR1 and CDR2 from the germline V gene are MDHEN and SYDVKM. The CDR3 contains 15 residues. Between the trimmed V and J ends, which lost 11 bases and 0 bases, there was a span of 17 bases. The CDR3 DNA is TGTGCCGGGGGGCGAAGCCGCACCTCTGGAAACACCATATATTTT. Residues: CAGGRSRTSGNTIYF. The complete variable domain, with remaining parts taken from reference TRBV28 and TRBJ1-3, reads DVKVTQSSRYLVKRTGEKVFLECVQDMDHENMFWYRQDPGLGLRLIYFSYDVKMKEKGDIPEGYSVSREKKERFSLILESASTNQTSMYLCAGGRSRTSGNTIYFGEGSWLTVV.

J is TRBJ2-7 and V is TRBV5-5; the D gene is possibly TRBD1 (6 bases). Germline CDR1 and CDR2: SGHKS and YYEKEE (reference sequence). Trimming left V 1 base short and J 3 bases short, with 14 bases between. The CDR3 spans 15 residues. The DNA for the CDR3 is TGTGCCAGCAGCTTGTATGCCCGGGACAACTACGAGCAGTACTTC. Translation gives CASSLYARDNYEQYF.

This chain uses TRBV27 with TRBJ2-3; no firm D call. The CDR3 has 15 amino acids. The V gene's germline CDR1 is MNHEY and CDR2 SMNVEV (reference sequence). Trimming left V 5 bases short and J 3 bases short, with 15 bases between. The CDR3 nucleotides read TGTGCCAGCAGTCCTCAGCTTATTAGGACAGATACGCAGTATTTT. Translating it yields CASSPQLIRTDTQYF.